This T cell receptor (beta chain) was obtained from a study of molecular identifiers for immune sequencing clone quantification (dated by TCRdb to the late 2010s). The study in broad terms: For a replicate experiment, the RNA from either about 20,000 or 100,000 naive CD8 T cells was divided into five aliquots, and four of those aliquots went on to sequencing. This methods study used CD8 T cells to benchmark TCR RNA copy counting and molecular-identifier clustering-based TCR repertoire sequencing (MIDCIRS). Results and caveats for the whole study, not just this receptor: In CMV-specific effector cells, clones with more than 20 RNA copies contained over 98% of molecules, whereas in naive cells such clones contained under 1% of molecules. Spiked-in Jurkat TCR RNA equivalent to a single cell was reported to be detectable even among 800,000 to 1,000,000 naive CD8 T cells. The naive libraries included spiked-in Jurkat TCR RNA (around nine copies' worth), and this Jurkat TCR RNA is not part of the donor repertoire. When barcode sub-clustering was omitted, TCR diversity was inflated by chimeric consensus sequences, with chimeras reaching as high as 47%. Identical TCR molecules sharing a barcode could cause highly expanded clone sizes to be underestimated. Modeling indicated about 3 TCR RNA copies recovered per cell, compared with approximately 10 by digital PCR, which implies a capture efficiency of approximately 31%.

Naive CD8 T cell libraries were made from 20,000 to 1,000,000 sorted cells using 10%, 30% or 50% of purified RNA. On a BD FACSAria II, naive CD8 T cells were FACS-sorted as CD8+CD4-CCR7+CD45RA+ and collected into RLT Plus buffer. To test detection sensitivity, Jurkat RNA equal to around 11 TCR copies was added to samples of about 17,000-1,100,000 naive CD8 T cells. CD8 T cells were enriched using RosetteSep CD8+ T Cell Enrichment Cocktail and Ficoll-Paque, and the enriched cells then underwent ACK red cell lysis. This clonotype was observed a handful of times. Its antigen is not yet known. Per-nucleotide qualities are absent, and no much larger clonotype sits a single base away. Libraries were built with PCR. TCRdb names NextSeq 500 as the instrument used. Preparation of bulk TCR libraries followed a previously described approach, with the TCR primers listed in Table S5. Purification of total RNA was performed with the Qiagen AllPrep DNA/RNA kit. Before analysis, reads from multiple sequencing runs of the same library were pooled. Under the source paper's analysis protocol: Only reads with exact TCR constant sequence were kept, trimmed to 150 nt, and grouped by their 12-nt molecular barcodes. Reads inside each barcode group were sub-clustered using a 15% Levenshtein threshold, and a quality-weighted consensus sequence was constructed for each RNA molecule. Non-functional sequences were filtered out, along with any lower-count sequence sitting one edit away from another sequence. Barcode sub-clusters with fewer than 20% of the maximum read count were removed, based on fitting two negative binomial distributions. The raw public reads went through TCRdb reprocessing: fastp at Q25, MiXCR clone calling, in-frame beta chains kept. Rows matching on CDR3 protein sequence are summarized as one entry with the most common DNA and genes. TCRdb assigned the V and J calls; the authors' analysis was not used. Present in this sample are approximately 320,000 distinct CDR3 sequences, roughly a quarter of which were seen just once. The ten most abundant clones make up 0.7% to 0.95% of the sample.

CDR1 and CDR2 were assigned from the germline V gene as MNHNS and SASEGT. CDR3 length: 12 amino acids, cysteine to phenylalanine. Just the 36-base CDR3 DNA is kept, in frame starting at base 1. The chain is encoded by TRBV6-1 joined to TRBJ2-1; 8 middle bases align to TRBD2. Sequenced material: naive CD8+ T cells from blood, with Jurkat cell RNA spiked in. The cell subset or site label, read with the paper, signifies: FACS-sorted CD8+CD4-CCR7+CD45RA+ naive T cells. The receptor was derived from a human donor in good health. Some libraries in this study had Jurkat cell RNA spiked in. The nucleotide sequence is given as TGTGCGGCGGGAGGAATATCATGGGAGCAGTTCTTC. It encodes CAAGGISWEQFF.